This record covers a single T cell receptor beta chain. Its antigen remains unknown. J was trimmed by 4 bases and V by 3 bases; bases with no gene match: 9. The CDR3 length is 16 residues. Germline values: CDR1 LNHDA, CDR2 SQIVND (reference sequence). This specimen belongs to a study of T cell repertoires in cytomegalovirus infection. Study-wide background: Based on public TCR beta signatures, there were indications of CMV infection and of a matching HLA type.

TCRdb fed the reads into MiXCR, producing one record per CDR3 protein. The table lists about 450,000 distinct CDR3 sequences, 25% to 40% of them singletons. The study, taken as a whole, reports: The study found HLA-C-restricted CMV-specific TCR beta clonotypes dominating the ex vivo response.

V usage is TRBV19 and J usage is TRBJ2-3; 8 nucleotides align to TRBD2. What was sequenced was PBMCs. This receptor was obtained from a human donor in good health (CMV status not recorded). Some clones in this sample may be carry-over from other donors' samples. For the CDR3, the DNA is TGTGCCAGTAGTATGTTACCGGGGGGGTTTGCAGATACGCAGTATTTT. Translated: CASSMLPGGFADTQYF.